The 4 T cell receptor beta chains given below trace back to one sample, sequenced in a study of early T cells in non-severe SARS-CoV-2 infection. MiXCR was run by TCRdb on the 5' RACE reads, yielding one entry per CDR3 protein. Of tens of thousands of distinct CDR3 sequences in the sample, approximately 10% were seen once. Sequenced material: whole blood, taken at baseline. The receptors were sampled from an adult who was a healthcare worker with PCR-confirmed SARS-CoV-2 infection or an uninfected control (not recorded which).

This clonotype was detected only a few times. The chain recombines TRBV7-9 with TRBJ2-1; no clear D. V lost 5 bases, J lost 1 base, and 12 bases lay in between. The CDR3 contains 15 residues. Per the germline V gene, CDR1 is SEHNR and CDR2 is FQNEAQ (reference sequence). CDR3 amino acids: CASSPTGPSYNEQFF. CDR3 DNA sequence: TGTGCCAGCAGCCCAACCGGGCCATCCTACAATGAGCAGTTCTTC.

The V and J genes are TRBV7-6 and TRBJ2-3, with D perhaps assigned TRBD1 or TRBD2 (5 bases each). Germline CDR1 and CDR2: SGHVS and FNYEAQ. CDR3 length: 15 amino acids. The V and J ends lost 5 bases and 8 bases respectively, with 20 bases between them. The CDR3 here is CASSPRDGFISTQYF. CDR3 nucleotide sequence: TGTGCCAGCAGCCCCCGGGACGGCTTCATAAGTACGCAGTATTTT.

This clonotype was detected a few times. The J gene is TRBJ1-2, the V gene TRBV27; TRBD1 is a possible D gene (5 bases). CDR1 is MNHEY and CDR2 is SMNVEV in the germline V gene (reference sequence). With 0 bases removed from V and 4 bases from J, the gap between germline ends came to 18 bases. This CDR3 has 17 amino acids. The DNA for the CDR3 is TGTGCCAGCAGTTTATCGCCGCGCGGGGCTCCGGGCTATGGCTACACCTTC. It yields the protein CASSLSPRGAPGYGYTF.

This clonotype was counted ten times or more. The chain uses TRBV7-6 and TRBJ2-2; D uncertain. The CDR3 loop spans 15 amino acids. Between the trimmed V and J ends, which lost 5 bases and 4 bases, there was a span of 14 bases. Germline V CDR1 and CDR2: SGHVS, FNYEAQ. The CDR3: CASSPLLLSTGELFF. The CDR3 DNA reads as TGTGCCAGCAGCCCTCTCCTCCTAAGCACCGGGGAGCTGTTTTTT.